A selection of T cell receptor beta chains follows, all from one sample in a study of T cells after yellow fever vaccination. A single record per CDR3 protein comes from TCRdb applying MiXCR to the 5' RACE reads. This sample yields under 150,000 distinct CDR3 sequences, of which about 7.7% are seen a single time; 0.55% to 0.9% belongs to the top ten. Sequenced material: CD4+ T cells sorted from PBMCs, taken 5 days after the yellow fever booster vaccination. The receptors derive from a man in his thirties or forties who received the YFV17D yellow fever vaccine. Each CDR3 is given with its conserved first and last residue. A D gene is named only where the DNA matches it firmly. Rows may omit the clone size; those that give it use once, few, many or a size class.

clone_size | j_call | cdr3_length | d_call | v_call | cdr3_aa | cdr3_nt
many | TRBJ2-3 | 15 | NA | TRBV5-1 | CASSTADYSTDTQYF | TGCGCCAGCAGCACAGCGGATTATAGCACAGATACGCAGTATTTT
many | TRBJ2-5 | 15 | TRBD1 | TRBV6-1 | CASSRTGTLQETQYF | TGTGCCAGCAGCCGGACAGGTACCCTACAAGAGACCCAGTACTTC
many | TRBJ2-2 | 16 | NA | TRBV25-1 | CASSDISVPNTGELFF | TGTGCCAGCAGTGATATTAGCGTCCCGAACACCGGGGAGCTGTTTTTT
NA | TRBJ1-2 | 15 | TRBD1 | TRBV3-1 | CASSQVPGGVDGYTF | TGTGCCAGCAGCCAAGTTCCAGGGGGCGTCGATGGCTACACCTTC
few | TRBJ1-2 | 14 | NA | TRBV27 | CASSPGQGRIGYTF | TGTGCCAGCAGCCCGGGGCAGGGAAGGATCGGTTACACCTTC
many | TRBJ2-1 | 16 | TRBD2 | TRBV20-1 | CSARNPGTSGRFEQFF | TGCAGTGCTAGAAACCCCGGGACTAGCGGGAGATTTGAGCAGTTCTTC
many | TRBJ2-3 | 14 | TRBD2 | TRBV20-1 | CSAQTSVVTDTQYF | TGCAGTGCTCAAACTAGCGTAGTCACAGATACGCAGTATTTT
many | TRBJ2-1 | 18 | TRBD2 | TRBV18 | CASSPGLAGAPSYNEQFF | TGTGCCAGCTCACCGGGACTAGCGGGGGCCCCCTCCTACAATGAGCAGTTCTTC
many | TRBJ2-5 | 14 | TRBD2 | TRBV5-1 | CASSSSGKGGTQYF | TGCGCCAGCAGCTCTAGCGGGAAAGGCGGGACCCAGTACTTC
few | TRBJ2-6 | 19 | NA | TRBV27 | CASRRLGDRGLSGANVLTF | TGTGCCAGCAGAAGGCTTGGAGACCGGGGTCTTTCTGGGGCCAACGTCCTGACTTTC
once | TRBJ1-4 | 15 | NA | TRBV5-4 | CASSLDSGGSEKLFF | TGTGCCAGCAGCCTAGATAGCGGGGGCAGCGAAAAACTGTTTTTT
NA | TRBJ2-5 | 12 | NA | TRBV30 | CAWGTFQETQYF | TGTGCCTGGGGGACGTTCCAAGAGACCCAGTACTTC
many | TRBJ2-5 | 15 | TRBD1 | TRBV9 | CASSVGGQGRETQYF | TGTGCCAGCAGCGTAGGAGGACAGGGGAGGGAGACCCAGTACTTC
many | TRBJ2-1 | 12 | TRBD2 | TRBV20-1 | CSAPGGYNEQFF | TGCAGTGCCCCGGGGGGGTACAATGAGCAGTTCTTC
many | TRBJ2-3 | 14 | TRBD1 | TRBV20-1 | CSAQDRGYTDTQYF | TGCAGTGCCCAGGACAGGGGTTACACAGATACGCAGTATTTT
many | TRBJ1-2 | 14 | TRBD1 | TRBV28 | CASSFGQVTYGYTF | TGTGCCAGCAGCTTCGGACAGGTGACTTATGGCTACACCTTC
many | TRBJ2-7 | 14 | TRBD1 | TRBV7-2 | CASSPQQGAYEQYF | TGTGCCAGCAGCCCCCAACAGGGGGCCTACGAGCAGTACTTC
many | TRBJ1-3 | 17 | NA | TRBV20-1 | CSASDALGSGAGNTIYF | TGCAGTGCTAGTGACGCTTTGGGGTCGGGTGCAGGAAACACCATATATTTT
many | TRBJ1-1 | 12 | NA | TRBV24-1 | CATSDRGTEAFF | TGTGCCACCAGTGATCGGGGGACTGAAGCTTTCTTT
few | TRBJ2-7 | 14 | NA | TRBV7-2 | CASSLVGPSYEQYF | TGTGCCAGCAGCCTAGTCGGACCATCCTACGAGCAGTACTTC
many | TRBJ2-5 | 14 | NA | TRBV11-2 | CASMPRPGSETQYF | TGTGCCAGCATGCCAAGGCCAGGGTCAGAGACCCAGTACTTC
many | TRBJ2-3 | 14 | TRBD2 | TRBV5-1 | CASSLVPSGDTQYF | TGCGCCAGCAGCTTGGTTCCTAGCGGGGATACGCAGTATTTT
many | TRBJ2-5 | 11 | NA | TRBV7-2 | CASSLVGTQYF | TGTGCCAGCAGCTTAGTCGGGACCCAGTACTTC
many | TRBJ2-1 | 15 | TRBD2 | TRBV5-1 | CASSLGTRWFNEQFF | TGCGCCAGCAGCTTGGGGACTAGGTGGTTCAATGAGCAGTTCTTC
many | TRBJ2-4 | 13 | TRBD2 | TRBV29-1 | CSVEGGRRNIQYF | TGCAGCGTTGAAGGCGGGAGAAGGAACATTCAGTACTTC
many | TRBJ2-4 | 15 | TRBD1 | TRBV20-1 | CSAPLTGWGKNIQYF | TGCAGTGCTCCGCTGACAGGGTGGGGCAAAAACATTCAGTACTTC
many | TRBJ2-5 | 15 | NA | TRBV20-1 | CSATPAQGKQETQYF | TGCAGTGCTACTCCAGCCCAGGGAAAGCAAGAGACCCAGTACTTC
many | TRBJ1-6 | 12 | NA | TRBV6-1 | CASSEVWSPLHF | TGTGCCAGCAGTGAAGTCTGGTCACCCCTCCACTTT
NA | TRBJ1-1 | 11 | NA | TRBV12-5 | CASGLGRTAFF | TGTGCTAGTGGACTAGGGAGGACAGCTTTCTTT
many | TRBJ2-7 | 14 | TRBD1 | TRBV18 | CASSGTGGYYEQYF | TGTGCCAGCTCGGGGACAGGGGGATACTACGAGCAGTACTTC
few | TRBJ2-7 | 11 | NA | TRBV7-2 | CASGSRAEQYF | TGTGCCAGCGGGAGCAGGGCCGAGCAGTACTTC
once | TRBJ2-6 | 18 | TRBD2 | TRBV18 | CASSRGGGYPSGANVLTF | TGTGCCAGCTCCCGCGGGGGGGGCTACCCCTCTGGGGCCAACGTCCTGACTTTC
many | TRBJ2-3 | 16 | TRBD1 | TRBV12-5 | CASGFLGTGHTDTQYF | TGTGCTAGTGGTTTTCTTGGGACAGGGCATACAGATACGCAGTATTTT
NA | TRBJ2-7 | 14 | TRBD2 | TRBV6-6 | CASRASGSLSEQYF | TGTGCCAGCAGGGCTAGCGGGAGCTTGAGCGAGCAGTACTTC
many | TRBJ2-1 | 14 | TRBD2 | TRBV5-1 | CASRLAGTYNEQFF | TGCGCCAGCAGGCTAGCGGGAACCTACAATGAGCAGTTCTTC
many | TRBJ2-6 | 17 | NA | TRBV2 | CASPAERYFSGANVLTF | TGTGCCAGCCCGGCGGAGCGGTATTTCTCTGGGGCCAACGTCCTGACTTTC
many | TRBJ2-7 | 13 | NA | TRBV10-3 | CAISPPTGYEQYF | TGTGCCATCAGCCCCCCAACCGGGTACGAGCAGTACTTC
many | TRBJ2-5 | 13 | NA | TRBV12-3/TRBV12-4 | CASTYRWQETQYF | TGTGCCAGTACATACAGGTGGCAAGAGACCCAGTACTTC
many | TRBJ2-1 | 13 | TRBD1 | TRBV5-4 | CASSEYRGNEQFF | TGTGCCAGCAGCGAATACAGGGGCAATGAGCAGTTCTTC
many | TRBJ2-3 | 10 | NA | TRBV20-1 | CSLGTDTQYF | TGCAGCCTCGGGACAGATACGCAGTATTTT
NA | TRBJ2-1 | 18 | NA | TRBV3-1 | CASSKQVRRTQNDNEQFF | TGTGCCTCCTCCAAGCAGGTCCGGCGGACACAAAATGACAATGAGCAGTTCTTC